This T cell receptor (beta chain) was profiled in a study of OX40 agonist ivuxolimab in advanced cancers. About the study: Dose-escalation patients were diagnosed with hepatocellular carcinoma, melanoma, renal cell cancer or head and neck cancer.

Blood sampling took place at baseline, cycle 4 day 1, and cycle 7 day 1. This CDR3 contains 11 residues. The ends were cut back, 3 bases at V and 5 bases at J, with 6 bases in the middle. Germline lookup yields CDR1 DFQATT and CDR2 SNEGSKA (reference sequence). Libraries were prepared by immunoSEQ multiplex PCR; TCRdb keeps only in-frame clonotypes and omits some of them. The table lists some 50,000 clones, 90% of them singletons. This chain joins TRBV20-1 and TRBJ2-3; D unclear. The sequencing used CD4+ or CD8+ T cells sorted from blood, collected in a trial of the OX40 agonist ivuxolimab. The clonotype was recovered from an adult with an advanced solid tumor such as melanoma, head and neck, liver or kidney cancer. The CDR3 protein is CSASRKDTQYF. CDR3 nucleotides: TGCAGTGCTAGTCGAAAAGATACGCAGTATTTT.